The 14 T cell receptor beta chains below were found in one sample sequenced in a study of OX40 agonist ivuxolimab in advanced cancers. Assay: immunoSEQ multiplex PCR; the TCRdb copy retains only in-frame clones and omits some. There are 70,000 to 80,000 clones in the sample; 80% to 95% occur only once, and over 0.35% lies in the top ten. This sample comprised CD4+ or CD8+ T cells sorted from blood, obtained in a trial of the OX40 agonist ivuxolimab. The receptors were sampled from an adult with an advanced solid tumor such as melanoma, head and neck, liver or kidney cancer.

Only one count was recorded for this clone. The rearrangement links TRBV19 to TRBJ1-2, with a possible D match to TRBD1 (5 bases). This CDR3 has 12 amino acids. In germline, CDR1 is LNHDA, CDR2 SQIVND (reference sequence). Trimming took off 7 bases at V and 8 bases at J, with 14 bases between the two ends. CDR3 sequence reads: CASNAGLGGYTF. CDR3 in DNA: TGTGCCAGTAATGCAGGGCTTGGGGGCTACACCTTC. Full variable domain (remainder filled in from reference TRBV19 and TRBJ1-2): DGGITQSPKYLFRKEGQNVTLSCEQNLNHDAMYWYRQDPGQGLRLIYYSQIVNDFQKGDIAEGYSVSREKKESFPLTVTSAQKNPTAFYLCASNAGLGGYTFGSGTRLTVV.

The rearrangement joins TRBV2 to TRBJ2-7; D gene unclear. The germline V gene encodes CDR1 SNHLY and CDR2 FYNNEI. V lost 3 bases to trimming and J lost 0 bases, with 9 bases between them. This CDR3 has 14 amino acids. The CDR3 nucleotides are TGTGCCAGCAGTGAGGGCTATTTCTCCTACGAGCAGTACTTC. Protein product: CASSEGYFSYEQYF.

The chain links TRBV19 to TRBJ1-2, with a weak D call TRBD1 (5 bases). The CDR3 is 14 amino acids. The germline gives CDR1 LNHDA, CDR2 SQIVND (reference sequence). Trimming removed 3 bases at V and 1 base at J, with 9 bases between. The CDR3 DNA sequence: TGTGCCAGTAGTATGGGGGTAGTTAACTATGGCTACACCTTC. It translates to CASSMGVVNYGYTF.

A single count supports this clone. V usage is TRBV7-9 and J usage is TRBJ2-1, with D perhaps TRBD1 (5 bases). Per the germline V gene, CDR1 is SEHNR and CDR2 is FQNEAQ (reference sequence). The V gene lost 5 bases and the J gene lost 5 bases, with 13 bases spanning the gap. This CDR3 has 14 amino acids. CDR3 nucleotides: TGTGCCAGCAGCGGACAACCCCCCCACAATGAGCAGTTCTTC. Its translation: CASSGQPPHNEQFF.

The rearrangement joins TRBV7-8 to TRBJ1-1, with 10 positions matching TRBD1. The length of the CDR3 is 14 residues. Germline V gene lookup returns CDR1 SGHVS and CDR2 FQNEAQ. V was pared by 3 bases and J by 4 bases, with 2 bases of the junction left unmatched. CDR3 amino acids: CASSFGQGGTEAFF. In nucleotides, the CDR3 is TGTGCCAGCAGCTTTGGACAGGGGGGCACTGAAGCTTTCTTT.

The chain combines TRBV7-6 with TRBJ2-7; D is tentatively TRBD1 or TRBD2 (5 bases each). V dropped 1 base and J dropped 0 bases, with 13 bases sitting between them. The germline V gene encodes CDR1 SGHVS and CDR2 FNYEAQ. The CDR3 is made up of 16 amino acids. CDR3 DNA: TGTGCCAGCAGCTTAGGCGCGGCAGGGAGCTCCTACGAGCAGTACTTC. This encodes CASSLGAAGSSYEQYF.

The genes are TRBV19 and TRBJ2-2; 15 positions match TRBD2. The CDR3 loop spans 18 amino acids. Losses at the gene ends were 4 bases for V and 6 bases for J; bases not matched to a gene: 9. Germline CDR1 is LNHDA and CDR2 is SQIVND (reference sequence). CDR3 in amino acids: CASSKTPGTSGRSGELFF. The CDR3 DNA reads TGTGCCAGTAGTAAAACCCCCGGGACTAGCGGGAGGTCCGGGGAGCTGTTTTTT.

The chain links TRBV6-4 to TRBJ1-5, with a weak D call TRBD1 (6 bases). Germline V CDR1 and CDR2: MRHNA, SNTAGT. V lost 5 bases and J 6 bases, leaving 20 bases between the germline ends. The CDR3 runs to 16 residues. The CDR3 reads CASSSYRWGQGQPQHF. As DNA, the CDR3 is TGTGCCAGCAGTAGCTACAGGTGGGGGCAGGGTCAGCCCCAGCATTTT.

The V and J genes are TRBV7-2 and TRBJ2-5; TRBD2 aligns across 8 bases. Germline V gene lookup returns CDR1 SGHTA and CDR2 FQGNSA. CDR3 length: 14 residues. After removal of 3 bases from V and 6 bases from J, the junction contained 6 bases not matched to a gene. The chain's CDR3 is CASSFGLAGKTQYF. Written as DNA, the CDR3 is TGTGCCAGCAGCTTCGGGCTAGCGGGCAAGACCCAGTACTTC.

CDR3 region: CASRRTSGREETQYF. The DNA of the CDR3 is TGTGCCAGCAGACGGACTAGCGGGAGGGAAGAGACCCAGTACTTC. The J gene is TRBJ2-5, the V gene TRBV5-4; 15 nucleotides line up with TRBD2. Germline assignment: CDR1 SGHNT and CDR2 YYREEE (reference sequence). The V and J ends lost 5 bases and 3 bases, in that order; junction bases with no gene match: 2. The CDR3 sequence is 15 residues long.

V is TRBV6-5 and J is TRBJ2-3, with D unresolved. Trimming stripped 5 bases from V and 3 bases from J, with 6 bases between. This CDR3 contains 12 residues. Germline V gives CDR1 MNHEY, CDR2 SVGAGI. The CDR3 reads CASSILTDTQYF. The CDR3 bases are TGTGCCAGCAGTATTCTTACAGATACGCAGTATTTT.

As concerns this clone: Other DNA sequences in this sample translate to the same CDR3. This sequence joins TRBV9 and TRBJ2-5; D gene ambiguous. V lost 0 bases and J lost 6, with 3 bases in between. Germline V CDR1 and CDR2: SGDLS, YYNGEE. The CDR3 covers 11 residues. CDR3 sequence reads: CASSVGQTQYF. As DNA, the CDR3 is TGTGCCAGCAGCGTAGGTCAGACCCAGTACTTC.

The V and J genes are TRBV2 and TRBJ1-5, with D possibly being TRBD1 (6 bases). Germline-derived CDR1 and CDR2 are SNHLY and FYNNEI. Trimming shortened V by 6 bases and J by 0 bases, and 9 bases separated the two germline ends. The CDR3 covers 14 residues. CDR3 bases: TGTGCCAGCAGGGGGACATCTAGCAATCAGCCCCAGCATTTT. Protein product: CASRGTSSNQPQHF.

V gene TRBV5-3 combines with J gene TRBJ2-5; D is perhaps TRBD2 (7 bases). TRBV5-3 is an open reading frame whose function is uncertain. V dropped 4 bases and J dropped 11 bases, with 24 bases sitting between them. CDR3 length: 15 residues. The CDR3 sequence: CARSRRTVNAREQYF. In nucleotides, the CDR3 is TGTGCCAGAAGCCGGAGGACAGTAAATGCGCGGGAGCAGTACTTC.